The 17 T cell receptor beta chains below were found in one sample sequenced in a study of shared clonotypes between healthy human individuals. Produced via immunoSEQ multiplex PCR; TCRdb's table is partial and in-frame only. This sample has 2.3 million or so clones, with more than 80% found just once. Source material: naive CD4+ T cells from PBMCs. Subset indicated: CD45RA+ positively selected. These TCRs come from a man between 18 and 35 years old in good health. Some clones in this sample may be carry-over from other donors' samples.

J is TRBJ2-2 and V is TRBV6-1; possibly TRBD1 for D (5 bases). Trimming pared 0 bases from V and 2 bases from J, leaving 10 bases between. The CDR3 has 16 residues. Germline V gene data show CDR1 as MNHNS and CDR2 as SASEGT. In DNA form, the CDR3 reads TGTGCCAGCAGTGAAGCGTGGGGCAGAAACACCGGGGAGCTGTTTTTT. This encodes CASSEAWGRNTGELFF.

The chain's CDR3 is CASSLTGEGGTEAFF. CDR3 sequence (DNA): TGTGCCAGCAGCCTTACCGGGGAGGGGGGCACTGAAGCTTTCTTT. The chain employs TRBV7-2 and TRBJ1-1; possible D gene TRBD1, 6 bases. V gave up 5 bases and J gave up 4 bases, with 17 bases separating them. The CDR3 covers 15 residues. Germline-derived CDR1 and CDR2 are SGHTA and FQGNSA.

The J gene is TRBJ2-1, the V gene TRBV2; D possibly corresponds to TRBD1 (6 bases). Germline CDR1 SNHLY, CDR2 FYNNEI. The CDR3 consists of 13 residues. Trimming pared 7 bases from V and 4 bases from J, leaving 11 bases between. CDR3 residues: CASTGVNYNEQFF. CDR3 nucleotides: TGTGCCAGCACAGGGGTGAATTACAATGAGCAGTTCTTC.

This clone was detected once. CDR3 DNA: TGTGCCAGCAGACCGGGGACACTTAGCCGACAGTCAGAAGCTTTCTTT. Protein sequence: CASRPGTLSRQSEAFF. The chain is built from TRBV27 and TRBJ1-1; D perhaps matches TRBD1 (6 bases). Per the germline V gene, CDR1 is MNHEY and CDR2 is SMNVEV (reference sequence). This CDR3 has 16 amino acids. V was clipped by 6 bases and J by 8 bases, with 25 bases between them.

The chain recombines TRBV29-1 with TRBJ1-5; 8 nucleotides align to TRBD1. The V gene's germline CDR1 is SQVTM and CDR2 ANQGSEA. With 5 bases clipped from V and 5 bases from J, the junction kept 5 bases outside the gene matches. The CDR3 runs to 13 residues. DNA of the CDR3: TGCAGCGTTACCAGGGGGCGAGATCAGCCCCAGCATTTT. It translates to CSVTRGRDQPQHF.

CDR3 in amino acids: CATSRGGGQYNEQFF. The CDR3 region has the DNA TGTGCCACCAGCAGGGGGGGAGGACAGTACAATGAGCAGTTCTTC. This chain joins TRBV15 and TRBJ2-1; D possibly uses TRBD1 or TRBD2 (6 bases each). CDR1 and CDR2 (germline): LNHNV, YYDKDF (reference sequence). V lost 3 bases to trimming and J lost 4 bases, with 13 bases between them. This CDR3 comprises 15 residues.

This rearrangement joins TRBV27 to TRBJ2-6; D is ambiguous. This CDR3 is built from 16 residues. V lost 5 bases and J lost 0, with 11 bases in between. The V gene's germline CDR1 is MNHEY and CDR2 SMNVEV (reference sequence). CDR3 amino acids: CASSPKPSSGANVLTF. Written as DNA, the CDR3 is TGTGCCAGCAGTCCGAAACCTTCCTCTGGGGCCAACGTCCTGACTTTC.

CDR3 nucleotide sequence: TGTGCCAGCAGCTTTCGGGACAGGCTCTCTGGCTACACCTTC. Translated, it gives CASSFRDRLSGYTF. V and J are TRBV5-4 and TRBJ1-2, with TRBD1 identical over 8 bases. V was clipped by 2 bases and J by 7 bases; unmatched bases: 7. Germline CDR1 reads SGHNT; CDR2 reads YYREEE (reference sequence). CDR3 length equals 14 residues.

The chain joins TRBV28 to TRBJ1-1; maybe TRBD1 (5 bases). The CDR3 contains 14 residues. V was pared by 3 bases and J by 3 bases, with 11 bases between. The germline V gene encodes CDR1 MDHEN and CDR2 SYDVKM. CDR3 in amino acids: CASSFGARDTEAFF. CDR3 nucleotides: TGTGCCAGCAGTTTCGGGGCGAGGGACACTGAAGCTTTCTTT. Using reference TRBV28 and TRBJ1-1 for the parts outside the CDR3, the full variable domain is DVKVTQSSRYLVKRTGEKVFLECVQDMDHENMFWYRQDPGLGLRLIYFSYDVKMKEKGDIPEGYSVSREKKERFSLILESASTNQTSMYLCASSFGARDTEAFFGQGTRLTVV.

The chain has TRBV10-1 and TRBJ2-2; 13 bases are a match to TRBD2. The J segment lost 2 bases and the V segment lost 3 bases, leaving 6 bases of the junction unmatched. The CDR3 is 18 residues long. The germline V gene has CDR1 WNHNN and CDR2 SYGVQD (reference sequence). The CDR3 protein is CASSDYGTSGVNTGELFF. The DNA for the CDR3 is TGCGCCAGCAGTGATTATGGGACTAGCGGGGTAAACACCGGGGAGCTGTTTTTT.

As to this clone: This sample also contains other DNA sequences that code for the same CDR3. The chain employs TRBV5-1 and TRBJ2-1, with 9 bases matching TRBD2. CDR1 is SGHRS, CDR2 YFSETQ, per germline. The CDR3 is made up of 15 amino acids. Trimming cost V 4 bases and J 4 bases; bases outside gene matches: 6. This chain's CDR3 is CASSRGLAAYNEQFF. The CDR3 DNA reads as TGCGCCAGCAGCCGGGGACTAGCAGCTTACAATGAGCAGTTCTTC. Combining the CDR3 with reference TRBV5-1 and TRBJ2-1 gives the whole variable domain KAGVTQTPRYLIKTRGQQVTLSCSPISGHRSVSWYQQTPGQGLQFLFEYFSETQRNKGNFPGRFSGRQFSNSRSEMNVSTLELGDSALYLCASSRGLAAYNEQFFGPGTRLTVL.

The chain has TRBV27 and TRBJ1-1, with 8 bases matching TRBD1. CDR3 length: 14 residues. CDR1 is MNHEY, CDR2 SMNVEV, per germline (reference sequence). The V and J ends lost 3 bases and 4 bases, in that order; junction bases with no gene match: 4. Written as DNA, the CDR3 is TGTGCCAGCAGTTTCCCTACAGGGGGCACTGAAGCTTTCTTT. Amino acids: CASSFPTGGTEAFF.

The CDR3 DNA is TGCAGCGTTGAGTTGTGGCGCCAAGAGACCCAGTACTTC. Residues: CSVELWRQETQYF. The chain links TRBV29-1 to TRBJ2-5, with D hard to call. V gave up 3 bases and J gave up 1 base, with 9 bases separating them. CDR3 length: 13 amino acids. In germline, CDR1 is SQVTM, CDR2 ANQGSEA.

V and J are TRBV11-3 and TRBJ2-3; TRBD2 might be the D (5 bases). Germline CDR1 and CDR2: SGHNT and YENEEA. The CDR3 runs to 14 residues. V lost 5 bases and J 6 bases, leaving 15 bases between the germline ends. CDR3 sequence (DNA): TGTGCCAGCAGCCGTAGCTTAGAGGGTGATACGCAGTATTTT. Amino acid sequence: CASSRSLEGDTQYF.

This chain joins TRBV25-1 and TRBJ1-2, with D tentatively TRBD1 (5 bases). V dropped 2 bases and J dropped 5 bases, with 18 bases sitting between them. CDR3 length: 16 residues. Germline loops: CDR1 MGHDK, CDR2 SYGVNS. CDR3 amino acids: CASSEPRSGTAYGYTF. The DNA for the CDR3 is TGTGCCAGCAGTGAACCTCGCTCCGGGACCGCATATGGCTACACCTTC.

Turning to this clone: A read error may produce the germline difference seen at one junction end. The rearrangement uses TRBV23-1 and TRBJ2-5; 8 bases align to TRBD2. TRBV23-1 is treated as an ORF (open reading frame) with a function not yet certain. The CDR3 covers 13 residues. The DNA for the CDR3 is TGCGCCAGCAGTGCCCCGGGGGGGGAGACCCGGTACTTC. This encodes CASSAPGGETRYF.

The V gene is TRBV2, the J gene TRBJ1-2, with 9 nucleotides matching TRBD1. V shed 5 bases, J shed 8 bases, and the junction held 6 bases outside the gene matches. CDR3 length equals 13 residues. The V gene's germline CDR1 is SNHLY and CDR2 FYNNEI. The CDR3 loop is CASSRTGVEGYTF. For the CDR3, the DNA is TGTGCCAGCAGTCGGACAGGGGTGGAGGGCTACACCTTC.